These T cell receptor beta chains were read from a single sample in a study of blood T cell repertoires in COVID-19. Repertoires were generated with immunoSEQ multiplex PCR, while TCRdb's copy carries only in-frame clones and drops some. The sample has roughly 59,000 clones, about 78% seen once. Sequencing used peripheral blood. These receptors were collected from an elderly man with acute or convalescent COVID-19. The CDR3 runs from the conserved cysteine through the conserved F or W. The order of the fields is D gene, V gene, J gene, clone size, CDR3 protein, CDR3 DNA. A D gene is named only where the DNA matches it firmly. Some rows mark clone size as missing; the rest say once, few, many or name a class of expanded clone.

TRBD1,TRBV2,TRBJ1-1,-,CASSEAQGQGASEAFF,TGTGCCAGCAGTGAAGCGCAGGGACAGGGGGCGTCTGAAGCTTTCTTT
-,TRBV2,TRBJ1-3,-,CASSLSGTSIYF,TGTGCCAGCAGTTTATCCGGGACATCCATATATTTT
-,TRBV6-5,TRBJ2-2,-,CATYPGLKTGELFF,TGTGCCACGTATCCGGGATTAAAAACCGGGGAGCTGTTTTTT
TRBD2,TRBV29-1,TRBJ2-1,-,CSVDRRREGEQFF,TGCAGCGTTGACCGAAGGCGGGAGGGTGAGCAGTTCTTC
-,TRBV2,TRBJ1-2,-,CASSQGSGGYTF,TGTGCCAGCAGTCAGGGTTCCGGTGGCTACACCTTC
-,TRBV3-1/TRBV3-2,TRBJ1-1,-,CASSQASRAEAFF,TGTGCCAGCAGCCAAGCCAGCAGGGCTGAAGCTTTCTTT
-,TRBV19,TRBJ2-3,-,CASSIGWRVGYTDTQYF,TGTGCCAGTAGTATAGGTTGGAGGGTCGGTTACACAGATACGCAGTATTTT
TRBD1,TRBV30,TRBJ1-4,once,CAWSTSIGTGGREKLFF,TGTGCCTGGAGTACATCCATCGGGACAGGGGGCCGGGAAAAACTGTTTTTT
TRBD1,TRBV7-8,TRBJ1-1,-,CASSLGVQGATEAFF,TGTGCCAGCAGCTTGGGCGTACAGGGGGCTACTGAAGCTTTCTTT
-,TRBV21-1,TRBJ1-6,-,CASPPGHRPEPRSYNSPLHF,TGTGCCAGCCCCCCAGGGCACAGACCTGAACCACGCTCCTATAATTCACCCCTCCACTTT
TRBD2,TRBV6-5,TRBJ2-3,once,CASSKSAGGPDTQYF,TGTGCCAGCAGTAAGTCAGCGGGAGGCCCAGATACGCAGTATTTT
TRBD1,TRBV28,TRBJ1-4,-,CASRRDRPSTNEKLFF,TGTGCCAGCAGAAGGGACAGACCTTCAACTAATGAAAAACTGTTTTTT
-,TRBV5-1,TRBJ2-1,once,CASSSTTVSEQFF,TGCGCCAGCAGCTCGACGACAGTCTCTGAGCAGTTCTTC
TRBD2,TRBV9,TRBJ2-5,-,CASSVEGTSGRTQYF,TGTGCCAGCAGCGTAGAGGGGACTAGCGGGAGGACCCAGTACTTC
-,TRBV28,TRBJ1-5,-,CASSLSPREPQHF,TGTGCCAGCAGTTTATCCCCCAGGGAGCCCCAGCATTTT
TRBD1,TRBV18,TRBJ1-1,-,CASSPTILRGDTEAFF,TGTGCCAGCTCACCGACAATCCTCAGGGGGGACACTGAAGCTTTCTTT
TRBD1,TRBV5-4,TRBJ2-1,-,CASNKSDRVYNEQFF,TGTGCCAGCAACAAAAGTGACAGGGTTTACAATGAGCAGTTCTTC
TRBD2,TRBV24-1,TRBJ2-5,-,CATSDLTSGNQETQYF,TGTGCCACCAGTGATTTGACTAGCGGTAATCAAGAGACCCAGTACTTC
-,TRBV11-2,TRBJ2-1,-,CASSLDLSVRASYNEQFF,TGTGCCAGCAGCTTAGATCTGTCTGTCAGGGCCTCCTACAATGAGCAGTTCTTC
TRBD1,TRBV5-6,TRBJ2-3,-,CASSFGMATGGGRADTQYF,TGTGCCAGCAGCTTCGGGATGGCTACAGGGGGCGGTCGCGCAGATACGCAGTATTTT
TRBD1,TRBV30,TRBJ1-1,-,CAWRETGGASTEAFF,TGTGCCTGGAGAGAAACAGGGGGCGCTTCGACTGAAGCTTTCTTT
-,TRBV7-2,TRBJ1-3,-,CASSLVFGGNTIYF,TGTGCCAGCAGCTTAGTGTTCGGGGGAAACACCATATATTTT
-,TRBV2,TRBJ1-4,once,CASGHKTNEKLFF,TGTGCCAGCGGGCACAAAACTAATGAAAAACTGTTTTTT
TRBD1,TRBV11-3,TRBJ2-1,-,CASSLEYRGYNEQFF,TGTGCCAGCAGCTTAGAATACAGGGGGTACAATGAGCAGTTCTTC
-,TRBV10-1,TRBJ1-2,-,CASSEDEAGRGYTF,TGCGCCAGCAGTGAAGATGAGGCAGGGCGCGGCTACACCTTC
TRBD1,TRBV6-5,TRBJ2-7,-,CASKSGQGFQQYF,TGTGCCAGCAAGTCAGGACAGGGTTTTCAGCAGTACTTC
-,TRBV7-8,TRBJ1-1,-,CASSLTGLGTEAFF,TGTGCCAGCAGCTTAACGGGATTAGGCACTGAAGCTTTCTTT
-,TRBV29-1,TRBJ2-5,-,CSALGPDQETQYF,TGCAGCGCCCTGGGGCCGGATCAAGAGACCCAGTACTTC
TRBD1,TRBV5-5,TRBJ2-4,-,CASSTDRADKNIQYF,TGTGCCAGCAGCACGGACAGGGCTGACAAAAACATTCAGTACTTC
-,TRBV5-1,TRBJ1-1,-,CASSSTGNTEAFF,TGCGCCAGCAGCTCGACAGGGAACACTGAAGCTTTCTTT
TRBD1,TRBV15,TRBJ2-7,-,CATSRTGTGGTVEYF,TGTGCCACCAGCAGAACCGGGACAGGGGGGACCGTAGAGTACTTC
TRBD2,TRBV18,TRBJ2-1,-,CASSFGTSGENEQFF,TGTGCCAGCTCGTTCGGGACTAGCGGGGAAAATGAGCAGTTCTTC
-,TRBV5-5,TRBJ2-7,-,CASSLAGQTTYEQYF,TGTGCCAGCAGCTTGGCAGGCCAGACCACCTACGAGCAGTACTTC
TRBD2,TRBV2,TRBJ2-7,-,CASSDPGLAGTLAYEQYF,TGTGCCAGCAGTGATCCAGGACTAGCGGGAACCTTAGCCTACGAGCAGTACTTC
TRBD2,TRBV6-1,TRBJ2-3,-,CASSESLAGGTQYF,TGTGCCAGCAGTGAATCCTTAGCGGGAGGTACGCAGTATTTT
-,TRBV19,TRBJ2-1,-,CASSISGVREQFF,TGTGCCAGTAGTATATCGGGTGTAAGGGAGCAGTTCTTC
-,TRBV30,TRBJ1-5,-,CAWSVEGGQPQHF,TGTGCCTGGAGTGTAGAGGGAGGGCAGCCCCAGCATTTT
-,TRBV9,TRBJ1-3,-,CASSLGEEDTIYF,TGTGCCAGCAGCCTCGGAGAGGAGGACACCATATATTTT
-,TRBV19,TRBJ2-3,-,CASSIVGGDTQYF,TGTGCCAGTAGTATAGTAGGAGGAGATACGCAGTATTTT
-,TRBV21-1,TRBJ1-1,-,CASSKEDLNTEAFF,TGTGCCAGCAGCAAAGAAGACTTAAACACTGAAGCTTTCTTT
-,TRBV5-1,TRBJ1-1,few,CASSRVGTEAFF,TGCGCCAGCAGCCGGGTCGGCACTGAAGCTTTCTTT
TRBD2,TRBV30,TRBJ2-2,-,CAGLAGGLSGELFF,TGTGCCGGGCTAGCGGGAGGACTGTCCGGGGAGCTGTTTTTT
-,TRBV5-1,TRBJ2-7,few,CASSPDSTYEQYF,TGCGCCAGCAGCCCGGACAGCACCTACGAGCAGTACTTC
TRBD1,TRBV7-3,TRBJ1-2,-,CASSPDGQAGGGYTF,TGTGCCAGCAGCCCTGACGGACAGGCTGGAGGTGGCTACACCTTC
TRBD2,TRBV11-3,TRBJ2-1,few,CASSLASGYYNEQFF,TGTGCCAGCAGCTTGGCTAGCGGCTACTACAATGAGCAGTTCTTC
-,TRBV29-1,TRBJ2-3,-,CSVSSSSTDTQYF,TGCAGCGTCTCTAGCAGTAGCACAGATACGCAGTATTTT
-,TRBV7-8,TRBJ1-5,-,CASSLASSNSNQPQHF,TGTGCCAGCAGCTTAGCTTCGAGCAATAGCAATCAGCCCCAGCATTTT
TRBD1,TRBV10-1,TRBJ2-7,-,CASSDGQGIIYEQYF,TGCGCCAGCAGCGATGGACAGGGCATCATCTACGAGCAGTACTTC
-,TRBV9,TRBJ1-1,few,CASSYTENTEAFF,TGTGCCAGCAGTTATACAGAGAACACTGAAGCTTTCTTT
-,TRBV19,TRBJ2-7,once,CASSIAYGEWSYEQYF,TGTGCCAGTAGTATAGCGTACGGGGAGTGGTCCTACGAGCAGTACTTC
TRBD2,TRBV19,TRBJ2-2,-,CASSRGAGGTGELFF,TGTGCCAGTAGCCGAGGGGCGGGGGGCACCGGGGAGCTGTTTTTT
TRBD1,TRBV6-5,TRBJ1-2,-,CASSWAQGQLYGYTF,TGTGCCAGCAGTTGGGCTCAGGGACAGCTCTATGGCTACACCTTC
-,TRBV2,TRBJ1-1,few,CASTSTGMVGNTEAFF,TGTGCCAGTACGTCGACGGGGATGGTAGGGAACACTGAAGCTTTCTTT
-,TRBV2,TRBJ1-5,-,CASSEQGRQGQPQHF,TGTGCCAGCAGTGAACAGGGGCGGCAGGGTCAGCCCCAGCATTTT
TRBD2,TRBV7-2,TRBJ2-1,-,CASSLNAGGRSGEQFF,TGTGCCAGCAGCTTAAACGCGGGGGGAAGGTCGGGAGAGCAGTTCTTC
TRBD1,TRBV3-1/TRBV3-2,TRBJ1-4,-,CASTKFTGDDEKLFF,TGTGCCAGCACGAAATTTACAGGGGATGATGAAAAACTGTTTTTT